Following are 13 T cell receptor beta chains from one sample sequenced in a study of read filtering for tumor transcriptome and immune sequencing. From roughly 0.4 ug of RNA, a library with molecular barcoded alpha/delta and beta/gamma adaptors was made. TCRdb re-derived calls from the reads in MiXCR, one entry per CDR3 protein. Here the sample spans under 150,000 distinct CDR3 sequences, roughly 13% being singletons. What was sequenced was a population of CD138-negative cells sorted from bone marrow. These receptors originate from a donor aged 40 or older with multiple myeloma.

In regard to this clonotype: One end of the junction varies from germline; a read error may be responsible. The V gene is TRBV3-1, the J gene TRBJ2-7, with D perhaps given as TRBD1 or TRBD2 (5 bases each). Germline V CDR1 and CDR2: LGHDT, YNNKEL (reference sequence). The length of the CDR3 is 12 residues. The CDR3 DNA reads TGTGCCCGCAGCCAGGGACCCTACGAGCAGTACTTC. Residues: CARSQGPYEQYF.

This clonotype was recorded at least ten times. The genes are TRBV7-9 and TRBJ2-5; D ambiguous. CDR3 length: 12 residues. Germline values: CDR1 SEHNR, CDR2 FQNEAQ (reference sequence). V shed 2 bases and J shed 4 bases, with 5 bases lying between them. This CDR3 is CASSLSGETQYF. The CDR3 nucleotides read TGTGCCAGCAGCTTATCCGGAGAGACCCAGTACTTC.

The table lists this clonotype with a few counts. The chain recombines TRBV18 with TRBJ2-1; 9 nucleotides align to TRBD1. CDR3 length equals 16 residues. Germline trimming cut 0 bases from V and 10 bases from J; bases unmatched to any gene: 10. Germline loops: CDR1 KGHSH, CDR2 LQKENI. CDR3 residues: CASSPPGTGPLGEQFF. CDR3 in DNA: TGTGCCAGCTCACCACCCGGGACAGGGCCGTTGGGAGAGCAGTTCTTC.

This clonotype was observed many times. The chain couples TRBV5-6 to TRBJ2-2, with a tentative D call TRBD2 (6 bases). The CDR3 covers 16 residues. Germline CDR1 SGHDT, CDR2 YYEEEE. Trimming stripped 3 bases from V and 0 bases from J, with 12 bases between. The CDR3: CASSYVGTANTGELFF. The CDR3 coding sequence is TGTGCCAGCAGCTACGTCGGGACTGCGAACACCGGGGAGCTGTTTTTT. Drawing the rest from reference TRBV5-6 and TRBJ2-2, the complete variable domain is DAGVTQSPTHLIKTRGQQVTLRCSPKSGHDTVSWYQQALGQGPQFIFQYYEEEERQRGNFPDRFSGHQFPNYSSELNVNALLLGDSALYLCASSYVGTANTGELFFGEGSRLTVL.

Worth noting for this clonotype: A single base separates this from a much larger clone, so it may be a read error. The chain combines TRBV20-1 with TRBJ2-4, with a tentative D call TRBD1 (6 bases). Trimming shortened V by 2 bases and J by 8 bases, and 7 bases separated the two germline ends. The CDR3 runs to 11 residues. Per germline, CDR1 DFQATT and CDR2 SNEGSKA (reference sequence). The CDR3 DNA sequence: TGCAGTGCTAGAAAGGGGGACATTCAGTACTTC. Protein sequence: CSARKGDIQYF.

This clonotype came up many times. This rearrangement joins TRBV7-9 to TRBJ2-3, with 12 bases that match TRBD2. This CDR3 has 16 amino acids. After removal of 5 bases from V and 3 bases from J, the junction contained 6 bases not matched to a gene. Per the germline V gene, CDR1 is SEHNR and CDR2 is FQNEAQ (reference sequence). The chain's CDR3 is CASSPWTSGITDTQYF. The CDR3, as DNA: TGTGCCAGCAGCCCTTGGACTAGCGGGATTACAGATACGCAGTATTTT. The complete variable domain, with remaining parts taken from reference TRBV7-9 and TRBJ2-3, reads DTGVSQNPRHKITKRGQNVTFRCDPISEHNRLYWYRQTLGQGPEFLTYFQNEAQLEKSRLLSDRFSAERPKGSFSTLEIQRTEQGDSAMYLCASSPWTSGITDTQYFGPGTRLTVL.

This clonotype has just a few counts. V and J are TRBV4-1 and TRBJ1-1; D is unresolved. Trimming took off 4 bases at V and 1 base at J, with 4 bases between the two ends. Germline loops: CDR1 MGHRA, CDR2 YSYEKL. The CDR3 is made up of 12 amino acids. The CDR3 is CASSRRNTEAFF. The CDR3 DNA follows: TGCGCCAGCAGCCGACGGAACACTGAAGCTTTCTTT.

This clonotype was observed a handful of times. The chain uses TRBV24-1 and TRBJ1-1; 9 bases fit TRBD1. Germline CDR1 is KGHDR and CDR2 is SFDVKD. The length of the CDR3 is 18 residues. Trimming cost V 4 bases and J 0 bases; bases outside gene matches: 11. The CDR3 loop is CATSDTGTGNKMNTEAFF. CDR3 nucleotides: TGTGCCACCAGTGACACCGGGACAGGGAATAAAATGAACACTGAAGCTTTCTTT.

Many counts were recorded for this clonotype. This chain joins TRBV7-9 and TRBJ2-1; 9 nucleotides line up with TRBD2. The CDR3 extends over 16 amino acids. V trimming: 5 bases; J trimming: 2 bases; junction bases outside the gene matches: 7. Germline lookup yields CDR1 SEHNR and CDR2 FQNEAQ (reference sequence). CDR3 sequence: CASSPGSGSAYNEQFF. The CDR3 region has the DNA TGTGCCAGCAGCCCGGGTAGCGGGAGTGCCTACAATGAGCAGTTCTTC. The full variable domain, in which reference TRBV7-9 and TRBJ2-1 provide the parts outside the CDR3, is DTGVSQNPRHKITKRGQNVTFRCDPISEHNRLYWYRQTLGQGPEFLTYFQNEAQLEKSRLLSDRFSAERPKGSFSTLEIQRTEQGDSAMYLCASSPGSGSAYNEQFFGPGTRLTVL.

A remark on this clonotype: This could be a read error, since a much larger clone is one nucleotide away. The chain links TRBV3-1 to TRBJ1-5, with D maybe TRBD1 (5 bases). Germline-derived CDR1 and CDR2 are LGHDT and YNNKEL (reference sequence). V lost 0 bases to trimming and J lost 7 bases, with 19 bases between them. The CDR3 covers 17 residues. This CDR3 reads CASSQDRGRLTWQPQHF. The CDR3 DNA sequence: TGTGCCAGCAGCCAAGATCGGGGCAGATTAACGTGGCAGCCCCAGCATTTT.

Many counts were recorded for this clonotype. The chain carries TRBV10-3 and TRBJ2-1; TRBD2 agrees at 11 bases. The V segment lost 0 bases and the J segment 6 bases; nucleotides outside the gene matches: 7. CDR1 and CDR2 (germline): ENHRY, SYGVKD. The CDR3 has 17 residues. The CDR3 coding sequence is TGTGCCATCAGTGAGTCCCCTACTAGCGGGAGTCTCAATGAGCAGTTCTTC. Protein product: CAISESPTSGSLNEQFF.

There are many counts of this clonotype. The genes are TRBV5-5 and TRBJ2-7; D might be TRBD1 (6 bases). The CDR3 totals 13 residues. Germline V gives CDR1 SGHKS, CDR2 YYEKEE (reference sequence). Trimming took off 4 bases at V and 3 bases at J, with 11 bases between the two ends. Here the CDR3 DNA reads TGTGCCAGCAGCACACAGGGTTACTACGAGCAGTACTTC. Translating gives CASSTQGYYEQYF.

In this sample, this clonotype turned up a few times. The chain has TRBV7-8 and TRBJ1-1; D is unresolved. V lost 5 bases and J lost 6, with 10 bases in between. This CDR3 has 12 residues. The germline gives CDR1 SGHVS, CDR2 FQNEAQ. The CDR3 sequence is CASSQLTAEAFF. The CDR3 coding sequence is TGTGCCAGCAGCCAACTTACCGCTGAAGCTTTCTTT.